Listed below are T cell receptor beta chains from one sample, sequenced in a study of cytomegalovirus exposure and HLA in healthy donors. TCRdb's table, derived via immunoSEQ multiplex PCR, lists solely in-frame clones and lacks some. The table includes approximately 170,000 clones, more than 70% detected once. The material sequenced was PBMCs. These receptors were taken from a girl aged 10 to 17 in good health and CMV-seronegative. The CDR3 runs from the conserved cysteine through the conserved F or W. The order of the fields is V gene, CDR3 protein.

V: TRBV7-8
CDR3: CASSPRRGETQYF

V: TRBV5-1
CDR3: CASSWGSGLAGGKGEQFF

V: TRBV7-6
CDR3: CASSLAPLDNQPQHF

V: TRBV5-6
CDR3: CASSLAPGRSGELFF

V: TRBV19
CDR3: CASSSKSSGSQAFF

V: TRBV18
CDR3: CASSPTGAYEQYF

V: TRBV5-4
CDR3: CASSRGLAVTEAFF

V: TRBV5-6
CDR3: CASSLVGGTPLHF

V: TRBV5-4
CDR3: CASTLQGNSPLHF

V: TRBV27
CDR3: CASSLSYRGRKEKLFF

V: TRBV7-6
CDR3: CASSPFHRDTNSGNTIYF

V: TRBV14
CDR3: CASSVRQGHGYTF

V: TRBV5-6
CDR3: CASSLRSGLSTDTQYF

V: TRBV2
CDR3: CASRGKGNTEAFF